These 13 T cell receptor beta chains came from one sample sequenced in a study of human T cells and chemical hapten exposure. In TCRdb, the RACE reads were re-called with MiXCR into one record per CDR3 protein. The sample has around 380,000 distinct CDR3 sequences, approximately 5.1% seen once; the top ten hold under 3%. Time point of the sample: patch test 1, 2 weeks after DPC sensitization. The treatment is: therapeutic diphenylcyclopropenone sensitization with weekly scalp DPC. Sequencing was performed on whole blood, taken in connection with sensitization to the hapten diphenylcyclopropenone (DPC). These receptors were collected from a woman aged 50 to 60 with alopecia areata. Some clones in this sample may be carry-over from other donors' samples.

The chain has TRBV7-2 and TRBJ2-2, with 7 bases matching TRBD1. CDR3 length: 15 residues. In germline, CDR1 is SGHTA, CDR2 FQGNSA. The trim removed 1 base at V and 7 bases at J, leaving 6 bases unmatched. CDR3 DNA: TGTGCCAGCAGCTTAGATAAGGGGGCGGTCGGGGAGCTGTTTTTT. It encodes CASSLDKGAVGELFF.

The CDR3: CASSFGGTGADTEAFF. In nucleotides, the CDR3 is TGTGCCAGCAGTTTCGGGGGGACAGGGGCAGATACTGAAGCTTTCTTT. The chain is built from TRBV12-3 or TRBV12-4 and TRBJ1-1; 10 bases align to TRBD1. CDR3 length equals 16 residues. J lost 5 bases, V lost 3 bases, and 9 bases had no gene match.

This clonotype was seen many times. The chain links TRBV29-1 to TRBJ2-3; tentative D call: TRBD2 (6 bases). V gave up 4 bases and J gave up 3 bases, with 8 bases separating them. CDR1 is SQVTM and CDR2 is ANQGSEA in the germline V gene. The CDR3 sequence is 12 residues long. CDR3 bases: TGCAGCGTTGTCCGGGGGACAGATACGCAGTATTTT. Encoded protein: CSVVRGTDTQYF.

This clonotype came up many times. The DNA for the CDR3 is TGTGCCAGCAGCTTGGGAGGGTCTCCTCCTTTCTTT. Translating it yields CASSLGGSPPFF. The rearrangement joins TRBV13 to TRBJ1-1; D is uncertain. Germline V gene data show CDR1 as PRHDT and CDR2 as FYEKMQ (reference sequence). The CDR3 contains 12 residues. V was cut by 3 bases and J by 12 bases, with 14 bases left in between.

This clonotype was counted at least ten times. This sequence joins TRBV20-1 and TRBJ1-1; weak D call: TRBD1 (5 bases). V gave up 0 bases and J gave up 5 bases, with 7 bases separating them. The V gene's germline CDR1 is DFQATT and CDR2 SNEGSKA (reference sequence). The CDR3 has 12 amino acids. The CDR3 region has the DNA TGCAGTGCTAGAGAGGGGGAAACTGAAGCTTTCTTT. Protein: CSAREGETEAFF.

The chain combines TRBV20-1 with TRBJ1-5; D possibly corresponds to TRBD1 (5 bases). The CDR3 length is 14 residues. Looked up from germline, CDR1 is DFQATT and CDR2 is SNEGSKA (reference sequence). Trimming pared 4 bases from V and 0 bases from J, leaving 10 bases between. DNA for the CDR3: TGCAGTGCTAAACAGGACAATAGCAATCAGCCCCAGCATTTT. This translates into CSAKQDNSNQPQHF.

This clonotype occurred many times. The chain couples TRBV7-8 to TRBJ2-7; D unclear. Germline values: CDR1 SGHVS, CDR2 FQNEAQ. V was cut by 3 bases and J by 4 bases, with 13 bases left in between. The CDR3 runs 14 residues. For the CDR3, the DNA is TGTGCCAGCAGCTTTAGGGTCCCGCCTTACGAGCAGTACTTC. This sequence encodes CASSFRVPPYEQYF.

This clonotype was picked up many times. The V call is TRBV7-9, the J call TRBJ2-7, with 7 bases matching TRBD2. Germline values: CDR1 SEHNR, CDR2 FQNEAQ (reference sequence). Germline trimming cut 5 bases from V and 1 base from J; bases unmatched to any gene: 11. This CDR3 spans 16 amino acids. CDR3 region: CASSPPGSGASYEQYF. The CDR3 nucleotides are TGTGCCAGCAGCCCCCCAGGAAGCGGGGCTTCCTACGAGCAGTACTTC.

This clonotype was observed at least ten times. CDR3 nucleotide sequence: TGTGCCACCAATACAGGGAGCTCCTATAATTCACCCCTCCACTTT. Amino acids: CATNTGSSYNSPLHF. J is TRBJ1-6 and V is TRBV15; possibly TRBD1 for D (6 bases). Trimming pared 7 bases from V and 0 bases from J, leaving 10 bases between. This CDR3 region has 15 residues. Germline-derived CDR1 and CDR2 are LNHNV and YYDKDF (reference sequence).

The chain is built from TRBV20-1 and TRBJ1-2; no firm D call. V lost 1 base, J lost 4 bases, and 13 bases lay in between. The CDR3 is 14 residues long. Germline lookup yields CDR1 DFQATT and CDR2 SNEGSKA (reference sequence). The CDR3: CSARGPGDGYGYTF. For the CDR3, the DNA is TGCAGTGCTAGAGGTCCCGGGGATGGCTATGGCTACACCTTC.

This clonotype was counted at least ten times. J is TRBJ2-3 and V is TRBV27, with 12 bases that match TRBD2. The trim removed 5 bases at V and 0 bases at J, leaving 3 bases unmatched. Germline-derived CDR1 and CDR2 are MNHEY and SMNVEV (reference sequence). The CDR3 runs to 16 residues. The CDR3 reads CASSGLAGTSTDTQYF. CDR3 bases: TGTGCCAGCAGTGGACTAGCGGGGACCAGCACAGATACGCAGTATTTT.

This chain links TRBV7-9 with TRBJ1-2; no clear D. Deletions cut 3 bases from V and 8 bases from J, with 13 bases between. The CDR3 is made up of 13 amino acids. Germline values: CDR1 SEHNR, CDR2 FQNEAQ (reference sequence). For the CDR3, the DNA is TGTGCCAGCAGCTTTAGCGAGCGAAGCGGCTACACCTTC. Its protein is CASSFSERSGYTF.

The rearrangement uses TRBV7-9 and TRBJ2-2, with D uncertain. The ends were cut back, 2 bases at V and 0 bases at J, with 7 bases in the middle. Germline CDR1 and CDR2: SEHNR and FQNEAQ (reference sequence). The CDR3 loop spans 15 amino acids. The CDR3 DNA is TGTGCCAGCAGCTTATACCCTCCGAACACCGGGGAGCTGTTTTTT. Translating gives CASSLYPPNTGELFF.